The present TCR beta chain was sequenced within a study of blood T cell repertoires in COVID-19 (TCRdb year 2020). About the investigation overall: Samples covering the acute and convalescent phases of COVID-19 were provided by collaborators in the United States, Italy and Spain. The prospective study material was composed of cDNA or gDNA derived from T cells, B-cell-depleted T cells, or PBMCs. Deeply sampled blood TCRbeta repertoires from subjects exposed to, actively infected with, or recovered from COVID-19 were included in the dataset. The repertoires were released in a freely available public database intended as a resource for research on the immune response to SARS-CoV-2. The samples were drawn from two sources: the first 160 participants of the ongoing ImmuneRACE study, and fewer than 1,500 subjects contributed by 6 global collaborators. Nearly every sample came with metadata listing a de-identified subject ID, COVID-19 status, age in years and sex. Where HLA class I and class II types were available, the types were taken from metadata supplied by the sample provider, not from assay-based typing. The paper as a whole reports these results and caveats: The quantity of clinical and demographic metadata differed by source and by participant and was supplied without curation.

The immunoSEQ Assay, a bias-controlled multiplex PCR, was used to amplify TCRbeta CDR3 regions from genomic DNA. The paper's data handling went like this. Within the assay, amplification of reference gene primers was used to estimate how many nucleated cells each sample contained. Sequence reads were collapsed and filtered to measure the absolute abundance of every unique TCRbeta CDR3 rearrangement. For each sample, productive Simpson clonality was calculated as the square root of Simpson's diversity index across productive rearrangements. Held by TCRdb, this immuneACCESS table contains in-frame sequences only and omits some clones. Under half of the omission traces to an unresolved V gene where checked; the cause of the rest is unknown. D and trimming were read from the DNA, whereas the V and J calls and clone size are those reported in that table. Across this sample there are about 48,000 clones, with 65% to 90% seen only once. About 2.5% of the sample belongs to the ten largest clones.

At one collaborating source in Seattle, patients were enrolled during active infection and were followed longitudinally through the course of disease. Collaborating institutions collected whole blood in K2EDTA tubes following their own protocols. For TCRbeta analysis, collaborators shipped samples in one of three forms: frozen whole blood, isolated PBMCs, or DNA extracted from either of those sample types. Measured from the cysteine to the phenylalanine, the CDR3 is 15 residues long. CDR3 DNA only is kept here, 45 bases in frame from base 1. Based on the germline V gene, the CDR1 and CDR2 sequences are SGHTA and FQGNSA. After removal of 3 bases from V and 2 bases from J, the junction retains 4 bases not matched to a gene. Concerning this clone: Its antigen specificity is not known. Qualities for individual bases were not recorded, and no much larger clone is one base off.

The rearrangement combines TRBV7-2 with TRBJ1-2; the central 9 bases match TRBD1. This clonotype was obtained from a woman older than 75 with COVID-19, enrolled during active disease. Source material: peripheral blood. In nucleotide form, the sequence is TGTGCCAGCAGCTTCGGGGGGACAGGGAACTATGGCTACACCTTC. Translated, this is CASSFGGTGNYGYTF.